This T cell receptor beta chain was documented in a study of blood T cells in healthy people across ages. Per germline, CDR1 SGHRS and CDR2 YFSETQ. The CDR3 is made up of 16 amino acids. The trim removed 7 bases at V and 2 bases at J, leaving 8 bases unmatched. PBMCs, at least 6 million per sample, were isolated. Combining a sample-barcoded 5' primer with a J-beta primer mix, a second PCR ran for about 6 to 12 cycles. MiXCR, run by TCRdb on the 5' RACE reads, gives a single entry per CDR3 protein. The sample records some 690,000 distinct CDR3 sequences, 22% being singletons. A word on this clonotype: Its target is unknown.

Overall study results and limits: There were more naive CD4+ cells and higher diversity in long-lived donors than in aged donors. Bulk PBMC profiling left naive and antigen-experienced comparisons inconclusive.

This receptor was obtained from a man aged 70 or older in good health. Sequencing used blood. V and J are TRBV5-1 and TRBJ2-5; 13 bases are shared with TRBD2. Written as DNA, the CDR3 is TGCGCCAGCCTTCGGGGACTAGCGGGGATACAAGAGACCCAGTACTTC. It specifies CASLRGLAGIQETQYF.